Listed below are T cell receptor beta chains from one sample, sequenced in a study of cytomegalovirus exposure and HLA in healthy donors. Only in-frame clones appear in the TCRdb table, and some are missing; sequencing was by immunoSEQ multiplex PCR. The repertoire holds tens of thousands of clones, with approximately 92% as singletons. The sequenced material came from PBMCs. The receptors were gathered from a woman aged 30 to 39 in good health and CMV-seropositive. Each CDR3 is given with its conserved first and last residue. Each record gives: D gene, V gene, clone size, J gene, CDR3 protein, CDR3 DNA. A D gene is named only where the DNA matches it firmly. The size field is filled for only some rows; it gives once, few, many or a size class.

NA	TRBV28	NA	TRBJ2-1	CASSLRHSLSSYNEQFF	TGTGCCAGCAGTTTGCGACATTCCTTAAGCTCCTACAATGAGCAGTTCTTC
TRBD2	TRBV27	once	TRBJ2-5	CASSQRLAGVVSPETQYF	TGTGCCAGCAGCCAAAGGCTAGCGGGAGTCGTCTCCCCAGAGACCCAGTACTTC
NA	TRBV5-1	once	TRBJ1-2	CASSSKQGGGYTF	TGCGCCAGCAGCTCAAAACAGGGTGGAGGCTACACCTTC
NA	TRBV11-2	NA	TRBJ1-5	CASSLFGGSNQPQHF	TGTGCCAGCAGCCTTTTTGGGGGGAGCAATCAGCCCCAGCATTTT
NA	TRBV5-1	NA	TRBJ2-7	CASSFTQGSGGYEQYF	TGCGCCAGCAGCTTTACACAGGGATCCGGAGGCTACGAGCAGTACTTC
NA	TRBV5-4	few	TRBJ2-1	CASSSPQRNEQFF	TGTGCCAGCAGCTCACCCCAGAGGAATGAGCAGTTCTTC
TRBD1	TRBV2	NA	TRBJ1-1	CASRLQGYGDTEAFF	TGTGCCAGCAGGTTACAGGGGTACGGGGACACTGAAGCTTTCTTT
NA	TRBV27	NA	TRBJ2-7	CASSYSGSAEQYF	TGTGCCAGCAGTTATTCGGGTTCAGCCGAGCAGTACTTC
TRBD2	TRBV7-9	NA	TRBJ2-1	CASSLVGAGTSVDNEQFF	TGTGCCAGCAGCTTAGTAGGAGCCGGGACTAGCGTCGACAATGAGCAGTTCTTC
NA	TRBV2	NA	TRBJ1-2	CASRPGTRDAGGYGYTF	TGTGCCAGCCGCCCGGGGACACGGGACGCGGGGGGGTATGGCTACACCTTC
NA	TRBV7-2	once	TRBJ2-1	CASSLFAGVDEQFF	TGTGCCAGCAGCTTATTTGCCGGGGTTGATGAGCAGTTCTTC
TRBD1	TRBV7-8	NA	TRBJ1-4	CASSPGQGWGEKLFF	TGTGCCAGCAGCCCGGGACAGGGGTGGGGTGAAAAACTGTTTTTT
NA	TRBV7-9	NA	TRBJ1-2	CASSARVVYGYTF	TGTGCCAGCAGCGCCAGGGTGGTCTATGGCTACACCTTC
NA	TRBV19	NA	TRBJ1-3	CASSRTGVDTIYF	TGTGCCAGTAGTAGGACGGGAGTAGACACCATATATTTT
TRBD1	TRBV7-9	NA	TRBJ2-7	CASSYGTGTSYEQYF	TGTGCCAGCAGCTATGGGACAGGGACTTCCTACGAGCAGTACTTC
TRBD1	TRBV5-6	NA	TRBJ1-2	CASNRIMTGAHGYTF	TGTGCCAGCAACCGGATAATGACAGGGGCTCATGGCTACACCTTC
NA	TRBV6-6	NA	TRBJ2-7	CASSYSETVSYEQYF	TGTGCCAGCAGTTATTCAGAAACAGTTTCCTACGAGCAGTACTTC
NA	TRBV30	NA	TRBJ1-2	CAWSVRTVYGYTF	TGTGCCTGGAGTGTACGGACAGTCTATGGCTACACCTTC
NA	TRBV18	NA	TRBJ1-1	CASSPQSAGVVNTEAFF	TGTGCCAGCTCACCACAATCTGCAGGGGTGGTGAACACTGAAGCTTTCTTT
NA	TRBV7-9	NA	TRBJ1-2	CASSLRGYGYTF	TGTGCCAGCAGCTTAAGGGGCTATGGCTACACCTTC
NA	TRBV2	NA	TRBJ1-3	CASSEQVLSSGNTIYF	TGTGCCAGCAGCGAACAGGTCCTCAGCTCTGGAAACACCATATATTTT
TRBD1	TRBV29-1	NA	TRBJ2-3	CSAVQGRGTDTQYF	TGCAGCGCCGTACAGGGGCGAGGGACAGATACGCAGTATTTT
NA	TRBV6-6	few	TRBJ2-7	CASSFYQGLAYEQYF	TGTGCCAGCAGTTTCTACCAGGGTCTTGCCTACGAGCAGTACTTC
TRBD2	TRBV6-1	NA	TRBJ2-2	CASSEREGRTGELFF	TGTGCCAGCAGTGAGCGGGAGGGCCGCACCGGGGAGCTGTTTTTT
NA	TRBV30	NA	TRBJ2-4	CAWSSGGAAKNIQYF	TGTGCCTGGAGTTCGGGCGGGGCTGCCAAAAACATTCAGTACTTC
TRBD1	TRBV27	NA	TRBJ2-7	CASSYGTASYEQYF	TGTGCCAGCAGTTACGGGACAGCCTCCTACGAGCAGTACTTC
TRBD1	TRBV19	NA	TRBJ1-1	CASSTGTGVYSEAFF	TGTGCCAGTAGTACCGGGACAGGGGTTTACTCTGAAGCTTTCTTT
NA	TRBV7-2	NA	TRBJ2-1	CASSLGLAYNEQFF	TGTGCCAGCAGCTTAGGCCTAGCTTACAATGAGCAGTTCTTC
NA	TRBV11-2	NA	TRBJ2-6	CASSLSAWPGANVLTF	TGTGCCAGCAGCTTGTCAGCGTGGCCTGGGGCCAACGTCCTGACTTTC
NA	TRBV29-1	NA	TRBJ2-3	CSVVPDGGYPSTDTQYF	TGCAGCGTTGTCCCCGACGGAGGGTATCCTAGCACAGATACGCAGTATTTT
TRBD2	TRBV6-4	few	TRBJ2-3	CASSELAGGPDTQYF	TGTGCCAGCAGTGAACTAGCGGGAGGGCCAGATACGCAGTATTTT
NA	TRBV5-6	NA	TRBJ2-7	CASSFGRPWEQYF	TGTGCCAGCAGCTTCGGCAGGCCGTGGGAGCAGTACTTC
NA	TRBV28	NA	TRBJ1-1	CASSLGAAVGTEAFF	TGTGCCAGCAGTTTAGGGGCCGCTGTTGGCACTGAAGCTTTCTTT
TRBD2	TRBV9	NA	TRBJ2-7	CASSSNLAGGPDEQYF	TGTGCCAGCAGCTCCAACCTAGCGGGAGGGCCCGACGAGCAGTACTTC
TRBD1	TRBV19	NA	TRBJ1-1	CASSIGTGGGNTEAFF	TGTGCCAGTAGTATTGGGACAGGGGGCGGGAACACTGAAGCTTTCTTT
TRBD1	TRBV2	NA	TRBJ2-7	CASSRKTPGQVSYEQYF	TGTGCCAGCAGTCGCAAAACCCCGGGACAGGTCTCCTACGAGCAGTACTTC
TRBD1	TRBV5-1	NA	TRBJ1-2	CASSLRDRGKPFTF	TGCGCCAGCAGCTTGCGGGACAGGGGAAAACCATTCACCTTC
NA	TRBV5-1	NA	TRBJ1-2	CASSLAGRVSNYGYTF	TGCGCCAGCAGCTTGGCCGGGAGGGTTTCTAACTATGGCTACACCTTC
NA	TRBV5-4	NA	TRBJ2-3	CASSLQLARRDTQYF	TGTGCCAGCAGCTTGCAGCTAGCGAGACGAGATACGCAGTATTTT
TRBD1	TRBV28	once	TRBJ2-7	CASSLYAGGNEQYF	TGTGCCAGCAGTTTATATGCAGGGGGTAACGAGCAGTACTTC
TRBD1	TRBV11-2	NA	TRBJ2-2	CASSAGQGENTGELFF	TGTGCCAGCAGCGCCGGACAGGGAGAGAACACCGGGGAGCTGTTTTTT
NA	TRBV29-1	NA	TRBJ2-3	CSVGGRSTDTQYF	TGCAGCGTTGGAGGGAGGAGCACAGATACGCAGTATTTT
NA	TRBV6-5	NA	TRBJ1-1	CASSFNRARNTEAFF	TGTGCCAGCAGTTTCAACAGGGCAAGGAACACTGAAGCTTTCTTT
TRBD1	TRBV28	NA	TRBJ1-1	CASSLSGTVEAFF	TGTGCCAGCAGTTTATCCGGGACAGTTGAAGCTTTCTTT
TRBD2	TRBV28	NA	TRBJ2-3	CASSLEREDTDTQYF	TGTGCCAGCAGTCTCGAGCGGGAGGACACAGATACGCAGTATTTT
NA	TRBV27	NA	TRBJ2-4	CASSYRGGSKNIQYF	TGTGCCAGCAGTTACAGGGGGGGATCCAAAAACATTCAGTACTTC
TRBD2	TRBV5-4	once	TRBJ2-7	CASTLASGTSGYYEQYF	TGTGCCAGCACCTTGGCGTCCGGGACTAGCGGTTACTACGAGCAGTACTTC
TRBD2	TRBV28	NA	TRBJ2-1	CASCPNLAGVHYNEQFF	TGTGCCAGCTGCCCTAATTTAGCGGGAGTTCACTACAATGAGCAGTTCTTC
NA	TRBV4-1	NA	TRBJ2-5	CASSQIYGSGRETQYF	TGCGCCAGCAGCCAAATTTACGGGAGTGGGAGGGAGACCCAGTACTTC
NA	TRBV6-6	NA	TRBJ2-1	CASSRDSSSYNEQFF	TGTGCCAGCAGCCGCGACTCGAGCTCCTACAATGAGCAGTTCTTC
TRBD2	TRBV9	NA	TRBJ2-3	CASSVARAGGPDTQYF	TGTGCCAGCAGCGTAGCTCGAGCGGGAGGGCCGGATACGCAGTATTTT
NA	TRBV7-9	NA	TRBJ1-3	CASNPKIEAQTIYF	TGTGCCAGCAACCCGAAGATTGAAGCTCAAACGATATATTTT
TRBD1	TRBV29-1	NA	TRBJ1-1	CSVATDRGVEAFF	TGCAGCGTTGCCACGGACAGGGGCGTTGAAGCTTTCTTT
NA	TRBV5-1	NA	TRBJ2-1	CASSSTQWTTHEQFF	TGCGCCAGCAGCAGCACACAGTGGACTACCCATGAGCAGTTCTTC